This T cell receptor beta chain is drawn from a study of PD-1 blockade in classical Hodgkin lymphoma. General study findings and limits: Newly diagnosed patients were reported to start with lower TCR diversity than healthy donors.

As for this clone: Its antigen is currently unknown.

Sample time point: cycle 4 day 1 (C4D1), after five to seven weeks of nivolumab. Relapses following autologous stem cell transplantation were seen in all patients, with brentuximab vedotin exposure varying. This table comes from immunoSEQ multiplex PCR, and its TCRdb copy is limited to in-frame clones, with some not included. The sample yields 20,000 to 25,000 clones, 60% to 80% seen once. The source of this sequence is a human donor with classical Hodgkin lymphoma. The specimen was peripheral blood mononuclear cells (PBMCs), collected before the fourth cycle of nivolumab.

This chain's CDR3 is CASSSQGALAEAFF. The CDR3 region has the DNA TGTGCCAGCAGCTCGCAGGGGGCGTTGGCTGAAGCTTTCTTT. The genes are TRBV11-3 and TRBJ1-1; 8 nucleotides line up with TRBD1. Losses at the gene ends were 4 bases for V and 6 bases for J; bases not matched to a gene: 7. CDR1 SGHNT and CDR2 YENEEA come from the germline V gene. The CDR3 is 14 residues long.